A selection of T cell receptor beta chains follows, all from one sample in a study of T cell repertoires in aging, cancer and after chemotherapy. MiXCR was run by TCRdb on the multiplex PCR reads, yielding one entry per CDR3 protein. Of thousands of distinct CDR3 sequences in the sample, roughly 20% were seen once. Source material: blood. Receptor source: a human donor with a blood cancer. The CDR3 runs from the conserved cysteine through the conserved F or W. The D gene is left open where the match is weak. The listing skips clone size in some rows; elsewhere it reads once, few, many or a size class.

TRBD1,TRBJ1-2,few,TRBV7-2,CASSPGGTGLNYGYTF,TGTGCCAGCAGCCCAGGAGGGACAGGCCTTAACTATGGCTACACCTTC
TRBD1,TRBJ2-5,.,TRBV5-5,CASTKDRVRETQYF,TGCGCCAGCACCAAGGACAGGGTACGAGAGACCCAGTACTTC
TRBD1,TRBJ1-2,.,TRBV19,CASSIERTGTNYGYTF,TGTGCCAGTAGTATAGAGCGGACAGGGACTAACTATGGCTACACCTTC
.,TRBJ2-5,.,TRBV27,CASSLTYQETQYF,TGTGCCAGCAGTCTAACGTACCAAGAGACCCAGTACTTC
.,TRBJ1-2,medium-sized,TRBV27,CASSLQGDYGYTF,TGTGCCAGCAGTTTGCAGGGTGACTATGGCTACACCTTC
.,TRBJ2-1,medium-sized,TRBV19,CASSKGRVVASSYNEQFF,TGTGCCAGTAGTAAGGGCAGGGTGGTTGCGAGCTCCTACAATGAGCAGTTCTTC
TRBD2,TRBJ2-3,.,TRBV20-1,CSAGLAGAPQYF,TGCAGTGCTGGGCTAGCGGGAGCTCCGCAGTATTTT
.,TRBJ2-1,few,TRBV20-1,CSARDGGTQSNEQFF,TGCAGTGCTAGAGATGGCGGGACGCAAAGTAATGAGCAGTTCTTC
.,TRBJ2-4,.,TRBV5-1,CASSPLTAILAKNIQYF,TGTGCCAGCAGTCCTCTCACTGCTATCCTAGCCAAAAACATTCAGTACTTC
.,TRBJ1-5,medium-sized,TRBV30,CAWQAGSNQPQHF,TGTGCCTGGCAGGCAGGGAGCAATCAGCCCCAGCATTTT
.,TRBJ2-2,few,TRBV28,CASSGFGLRTGELFF,TGTGCCAGCAGTGGTTTCGGTCTTCGGACCGGGGAGCTGTTTTTT
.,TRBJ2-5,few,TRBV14,CASSPPTRHQETQYF,TGTGCCAGCAGCCCCCCCACCCGTCATCAAGAGACCCAGTACTTC
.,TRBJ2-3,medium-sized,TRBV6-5,CASSAPTLGQNHTQYF,TGTGCCAGCAGTGCTCCGACCCTCGGGCAGAATCATACGCAGTATTTT
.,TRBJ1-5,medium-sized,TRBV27,CASSLQGLGNQPQHF,TGTGCCAGCAGTTTACAGGGTTTGGGCAATCAGCCCCAGCATTTT
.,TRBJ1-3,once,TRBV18,CASSPRVSRNTIYF,TGTGCCAGCTCACCACGGGTTTCTAGAAACACCATATATTTT
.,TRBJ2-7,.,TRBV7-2,CASSLVEGSREQYF,TGTGCCAGCAGCTTAGTTGAGGGTAGTAGAGAACAGTACTTC
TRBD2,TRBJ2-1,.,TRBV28,CASSLGASGSREQFF,TGTGCCAGCAGTTTAGGGGCTAGCGGGAGCCGCGAGCAGTTCTTC
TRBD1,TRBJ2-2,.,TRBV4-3,CASSQDFGQGDGELFF,TGCGCCAGCAGCCAAGATTTTGGCCAGGGGGACGGGGAGCTGTTTTTT
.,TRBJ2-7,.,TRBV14,CASSQGDSSYEQYF,TGTGCCAGCAGCCAAGGAGACAGCTCCTACGAGCAGTACTTC
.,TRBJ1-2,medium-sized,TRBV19,CASSIAGYCTF,TGTGCCAGTAGTATAGCCGGCTACTGCACCTTC
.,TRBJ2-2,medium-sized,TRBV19,CASSIFTGSGPGELFF,TGTGCCAGTAGTATATTTACGGGGAGCGGGCCCGGGGAGCTGTTTTTT
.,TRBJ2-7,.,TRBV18,CASLAGPYYEQYF,TGTGCCAGCCTGGCGGGACCCTACTACGAGCAGTACTTC
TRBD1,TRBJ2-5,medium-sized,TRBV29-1,CSVAGRGQETQYF,TGCAGCGTTGCGGGCAGGGGGCAAGAGACCCAGTACTTC
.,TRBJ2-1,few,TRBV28,CASSHGKASSYNEQFF,TGTGCCAGCAGCCACGGTAAGGCCAGCTCCTACAATGAGCAGTTCTTC
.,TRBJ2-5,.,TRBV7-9,CASSSTQPPQETQYF,TGTGCCAGCAGCTCCACACAGCCACCGCAAGAGACCCAGTACTTC
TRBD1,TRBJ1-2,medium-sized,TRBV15,CATSNRGGRGGGYTF,TGTGCCACCAGCAACAGGGGGGGCAGGGGCGGTGGCTACACCTTC
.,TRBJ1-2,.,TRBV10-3,CAISESAAASANYGYTF,TGTGCCATCAGTGAGTCTGCGGCAGCCTCAGCTAACTATGGCTACACCTTC
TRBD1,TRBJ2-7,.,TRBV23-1,CASKSGTGNYEQYF,TGCGCCAGCAAATCCGGGACAGGGAACTACGAGCAGTACTTC
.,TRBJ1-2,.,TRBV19,CASSIGPSRHGYTF,TGTGCCAGTAGTATAGGACCCTCGCGCCATGGCTACACCTTC
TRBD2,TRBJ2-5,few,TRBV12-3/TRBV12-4,CASSLVRLAGGTYQETQYF,TGTGCCAGCAGTTTAGTACGGCTAGCGGGTGGGACGTACCAAGAGACCCAGTACTTC
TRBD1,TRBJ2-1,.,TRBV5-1,CASSLYRGNEQFF,TGCGCCAGCAGCTTGTACAGGGGCAATGAGCAGTTCTTC
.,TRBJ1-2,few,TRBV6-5,CASSEFTQRTGYTF,TGTGCCAGCAGTGAATTTACGCAGCGGACGGGCTACACCTTC
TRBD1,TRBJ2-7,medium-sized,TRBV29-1,CSVVGQGAYEQYF,TGCAGCGTTGTGGGACAGGGGGCCTACGAGCAGTACTTC
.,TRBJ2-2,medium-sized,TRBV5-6,CASSLPGPGELFF,TGTGCCAGCAGCTTGCCTGGCCCCGGGGAGCTGTTTTTT
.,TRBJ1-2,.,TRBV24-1,CATSDFTAPYGYTF,TGTGCCACCAGTGATTTCACCGCCCCCTATGGCTACACCTTC
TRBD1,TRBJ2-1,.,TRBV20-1,CSARAGTGYNEQFF,TGCAGTGCTAGAGCCGGGACAGGCTACAATGAGCAGTTCTTC
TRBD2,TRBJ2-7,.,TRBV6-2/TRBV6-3,CASSYVLAGGAEQYF,TGTGCCAGCAGTTACGTTCTAGCGGGTGGGGCGGAGCAGTACTTC
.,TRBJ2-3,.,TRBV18,CASSLSRGGDTQYF,TGTGCCAGCTCCCTTTCAAGAGGAGGAGATACGCAGTATTTT
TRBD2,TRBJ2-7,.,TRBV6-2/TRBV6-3,CASSSLLAGGSYEQYF,TGTGCCAGCAGTTCCCTACTAGCGGGAGGGTCCTACGAGCAGTACTTC
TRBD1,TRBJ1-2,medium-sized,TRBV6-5,CASVNRGQGERNYGYTF,TGTGCCAGCGTCAATCGGGGACAGGGGGAAAGAAACTATGGCTACACCTTC
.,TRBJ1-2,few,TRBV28,CASTHIVGYGYTF,TGTGCCAGCACCCATATAGTGGGGTATGGCTACACCTTC
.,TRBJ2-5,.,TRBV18,CASSLGRAPETQYF,TGTGCCAGCTCACTAGGACGGGCCCCGGAGACCCAGTACTTC
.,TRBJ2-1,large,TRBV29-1,CSVDRPYNEQFF,TGCAGCGTAGACAGGCCCTACAATGAGCAGTTCTTC
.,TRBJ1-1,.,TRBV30,CAWSVLGSKAFF,TGTGCCTGGAGTGTACTAGGCAGCAAAGCTTTCTTT
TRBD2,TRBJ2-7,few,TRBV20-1,CSADGTSETYEQYF,TGCAGTGCGGATGGGACTAGCGAGACCTACGAGCAGTACTTC
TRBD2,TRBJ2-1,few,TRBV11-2,CASSWAGGGYNEQFF,TGTGCCAGCAGCTGGGCGGGAGGAGGATACAATGAGCAGTTCTTC